This TCR beta chain was profiled in a study of identical twins. Study-level points and caveats: The same donors were not followed; conclusions instead depended on cross-sectional statistical analysis.

TCRdb ran MiXCR on the 5' RACE reads and lists one entry per CDR3 protein. This table holds about 450,000 distinct CDR3 sequences, around a sixth found once. The germline V gene encodes CDR1 SGHKS and CDR2 YYEKEE (reference sequence). This CDR3 is 14 amino acids long. V was pared by 4 bases and J by 0 bases, with 10 bases between. This clonotype occurred many times. Its specificity is unknown. The chain links TRBV5-5 to TRBJ2-5, with D tentatively TRBD1 or TRBD2 (5 bases each). The receptor comes from a man over 45 in good health. Specimen: naive T cells sorted from blood. CDR3 DNA: TGTGCCAGCAGCGTATCGGGACACCAAGAGACCCAGTACTTC. Translating gives CASSVSGHQETQYF.